This is a list of T cell receptor beta chains from one sample in a study of blood T cell repertoires in COVID-19. Only in-frame clones appear in the TCRdb table, and some are missing; sequencing was by immunoSEQ multiplex PCR. The table includes over 200,000 clones, about 86% detected once. Specimen: PBMCs or T cells enriched from blood (not recorded which). These receptors came from a woman in her thirties who had been exposed to COVID-19. The CDR3 runs from the conserved cysteine through the conserved F or W. The order of the fields is CDR3 protein, V gene, CDR3 length.

CASSLDSLRGSPLHF,TRBV5-1,15
CASSPLGTGKGEAFF,TRBV27,15
CASSYGQGSYNEQFF,TRBV5-1,15
CASSLRSSSYNEQFF,TRBV5-1,15
CATSDFPRTSSYNEQFF,TRBV24-1,17
CAISESHRSINQPQHF,TRBV10-3,16
CASSMGQGSHEQFF,TRBV19,14
CASSESWGGQPQHF,TRBV2,14
CASSWGTVSFYEQYF,TRBV19,15
CASSIGTGLAKNIQYF,TRBV19,16
CASSLADSQGNQPQHF,TRBV7-9,16
CASSKRTGGGNSPLHF,TRBV5-8,16
CASSLLGREQYF,TRBV12-3/TRBV12-4,12
CASSELGTVYEQYF,TRBV6-1,14
CASSPKGETELFF,TRBV7-3,13
CASSLKRRDRGRDGYTF,TRBV7-2,17
CASSQSGVPTDTQYF,TRBV6-2/TRBV6-3,15
CASSDRQTRTTNEKLFF,TRBV21-1,17
CASSGGQGARGYTF,TRBV28,14
CASSLDSLNEKLFF,TRBV5-1,14
CASSQDRMRGWEAFF,TRBV3-1/TRBV3-2,15
CASSLQQGHNSPLHF,TRBV5-4,15